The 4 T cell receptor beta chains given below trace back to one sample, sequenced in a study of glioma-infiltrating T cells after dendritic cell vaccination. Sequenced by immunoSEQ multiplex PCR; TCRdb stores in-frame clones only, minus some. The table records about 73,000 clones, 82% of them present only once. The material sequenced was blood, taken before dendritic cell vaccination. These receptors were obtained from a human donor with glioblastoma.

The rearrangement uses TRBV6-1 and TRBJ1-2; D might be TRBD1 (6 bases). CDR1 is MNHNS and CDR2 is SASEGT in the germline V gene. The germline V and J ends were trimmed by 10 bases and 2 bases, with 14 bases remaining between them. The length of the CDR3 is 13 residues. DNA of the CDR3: TGTGCCATGAGACAGGAGGACAACTATGGCTACACCTTC. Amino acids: CAMRQEDNYGYTF.

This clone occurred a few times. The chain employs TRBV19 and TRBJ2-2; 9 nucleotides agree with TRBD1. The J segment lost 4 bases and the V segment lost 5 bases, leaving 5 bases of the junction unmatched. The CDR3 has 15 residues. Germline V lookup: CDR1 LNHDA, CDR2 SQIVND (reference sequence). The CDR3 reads CASSPRTGVTGELFF. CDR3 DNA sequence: TGTGCCAGTAGTCCACGGACAGGGGTCACCGGGGAGCTGTTTTTT.

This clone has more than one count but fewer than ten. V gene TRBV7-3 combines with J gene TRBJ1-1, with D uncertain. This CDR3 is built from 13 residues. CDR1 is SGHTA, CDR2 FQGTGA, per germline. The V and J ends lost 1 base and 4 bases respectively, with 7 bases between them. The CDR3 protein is CASSLNFGTEAFF. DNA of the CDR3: TGTGCCAGCAGCTTAAATTTCGGCACTGAAGCTTTCTTT.

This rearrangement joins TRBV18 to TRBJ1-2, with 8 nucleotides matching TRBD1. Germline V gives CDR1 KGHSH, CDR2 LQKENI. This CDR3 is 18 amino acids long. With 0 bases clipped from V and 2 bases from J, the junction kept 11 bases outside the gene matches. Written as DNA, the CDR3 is TGTGCCAGCTCACCACCCGGGGCAGGGGGCACCCTCAACTATGGCTACACCTTC. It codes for CASSPPGAGGTLNYGYTF.